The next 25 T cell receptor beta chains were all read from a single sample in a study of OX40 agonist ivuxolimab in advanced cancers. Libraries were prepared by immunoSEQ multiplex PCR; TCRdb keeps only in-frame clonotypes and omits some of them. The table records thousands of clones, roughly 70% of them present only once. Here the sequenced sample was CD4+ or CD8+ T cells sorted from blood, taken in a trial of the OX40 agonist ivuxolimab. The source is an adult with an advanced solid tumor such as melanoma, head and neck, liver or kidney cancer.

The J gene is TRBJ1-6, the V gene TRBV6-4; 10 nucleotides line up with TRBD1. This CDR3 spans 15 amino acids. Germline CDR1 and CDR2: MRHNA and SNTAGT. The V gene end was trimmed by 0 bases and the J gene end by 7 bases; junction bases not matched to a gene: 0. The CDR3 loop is CASSDSTGGNSPLHF. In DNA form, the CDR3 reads TGTGCCAGCAGTGACTCGACAGGGGGCAATTCACCCCTCCACTTT.

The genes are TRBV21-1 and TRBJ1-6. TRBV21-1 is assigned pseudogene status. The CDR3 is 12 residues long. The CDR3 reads CASRLNGSPLHF. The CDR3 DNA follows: TGTGCCTCCCGATTGAATGGGTCACCCCTCCACTTT.

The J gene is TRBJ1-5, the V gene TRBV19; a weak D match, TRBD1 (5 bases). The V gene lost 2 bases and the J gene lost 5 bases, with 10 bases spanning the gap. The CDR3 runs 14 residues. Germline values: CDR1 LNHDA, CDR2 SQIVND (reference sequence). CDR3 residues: CASSILEGYQPQHF. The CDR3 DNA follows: TGTGCCAGTAGTATATTGGAGGGGTATCAGCCCCAGCATTTT.

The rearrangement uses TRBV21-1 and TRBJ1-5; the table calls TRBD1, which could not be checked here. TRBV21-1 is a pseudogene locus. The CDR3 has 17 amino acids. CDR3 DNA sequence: TGTGCCAGCAGCAAAGCGAATCTTAGGACAGGGGGCTTGCCCCAGCATTTT. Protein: CASSKANLRTGGLPQHF.

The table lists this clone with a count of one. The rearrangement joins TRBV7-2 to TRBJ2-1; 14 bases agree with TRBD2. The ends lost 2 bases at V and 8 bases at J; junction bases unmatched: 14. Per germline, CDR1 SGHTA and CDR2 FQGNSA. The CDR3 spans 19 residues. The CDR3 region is CASSLYYYPGTSGSYEQFF. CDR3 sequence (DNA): TGTGCCAGCAGCTTATATTATTACCCAGGGACTAGCGGGAGCTATGAGCAGTTCTTC.

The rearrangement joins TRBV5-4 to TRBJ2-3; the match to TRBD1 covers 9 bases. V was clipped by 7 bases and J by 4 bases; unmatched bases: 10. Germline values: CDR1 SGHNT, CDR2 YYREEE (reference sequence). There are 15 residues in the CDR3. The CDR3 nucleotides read TGTGCCAGCGGAATACCGGGACAGGGACCAGATACGCAGTATTTT. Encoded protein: CASGIPGQGPDTQYF.

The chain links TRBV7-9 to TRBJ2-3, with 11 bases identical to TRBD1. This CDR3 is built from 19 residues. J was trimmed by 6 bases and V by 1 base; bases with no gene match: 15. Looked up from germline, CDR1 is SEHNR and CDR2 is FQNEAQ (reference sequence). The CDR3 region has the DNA TGTGCCAGCAGCTTAGGAGGTGGGGACCGGACAGGGGGCCGGGATACGCAGTATTTT. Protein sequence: CASSLGGGDRTGGRDTQYF.

CDR3 sequence: CASSMSVGEQYF. In nucleotides, the CDR3 is TGTGCCAGTAGTATGTCTGTTGGCGAGCAGTACTTC. The rearrangement joins TRBV19 to TRBJ2-7; D is undetermined. V lost 3 bases and J 6 bases, leaving 9 bases between the germline ends. Germline CDR1 LNHDA, CDR2 SQIVND (reference sequence). The CDR3 has 12 amino acids. Looking up the rest from reference TRBV19 and TRBJ2-7 gives the full variable domain: DGGITQSPKYLFRKEGQNVTLSCEQNLNHDAMYWYRQDPGQGLRLIYYSQIVNDFQKGDIAEGYSVSREKKESFPLTVTSAQKNPTAFYLCASSMSVGEQYFGPGTRLTVT.

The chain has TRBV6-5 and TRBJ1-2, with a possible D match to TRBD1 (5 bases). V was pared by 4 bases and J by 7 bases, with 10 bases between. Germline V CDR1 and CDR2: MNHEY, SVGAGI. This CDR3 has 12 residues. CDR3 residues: CASSSTRGGYTF. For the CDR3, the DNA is TGTGCCAGCAGTTCCACTAGGGGTGGCTACACCTTC.

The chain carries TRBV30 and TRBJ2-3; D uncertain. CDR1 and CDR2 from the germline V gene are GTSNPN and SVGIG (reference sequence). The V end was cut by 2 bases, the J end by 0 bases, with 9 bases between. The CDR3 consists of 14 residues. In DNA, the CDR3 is TGTGCCTGGAGTTTCTCCTCTAGCACAGATACGCAGTATTTT. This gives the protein CAWSFSSSTDTQYF.

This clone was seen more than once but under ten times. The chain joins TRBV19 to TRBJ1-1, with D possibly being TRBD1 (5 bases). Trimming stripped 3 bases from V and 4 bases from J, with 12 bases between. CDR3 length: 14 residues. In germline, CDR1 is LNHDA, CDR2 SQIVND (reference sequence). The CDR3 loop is CASSIGGGGTEAFF. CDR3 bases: TGTGCCAGTAGTATTGGGGGGGGAGGCACTGAAGCTTTCTTT.

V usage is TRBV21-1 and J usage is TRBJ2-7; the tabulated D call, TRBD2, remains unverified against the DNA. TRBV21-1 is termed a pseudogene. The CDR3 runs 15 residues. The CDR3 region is CASSQVLAGAYEQYF. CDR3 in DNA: TGTGCCAGCAGCCAAGTTCTAGCGGGAGCCTACGAGCAGTACTTC.

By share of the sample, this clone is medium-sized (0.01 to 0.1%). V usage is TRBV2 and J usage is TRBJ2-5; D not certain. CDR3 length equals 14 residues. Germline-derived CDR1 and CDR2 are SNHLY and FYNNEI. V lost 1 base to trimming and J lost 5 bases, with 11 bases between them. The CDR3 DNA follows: TGTGCCAGCAGTGAAGGACAACTGGCGGAGACCCAGTACTTC. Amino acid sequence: CASSEGQLAETQYF.

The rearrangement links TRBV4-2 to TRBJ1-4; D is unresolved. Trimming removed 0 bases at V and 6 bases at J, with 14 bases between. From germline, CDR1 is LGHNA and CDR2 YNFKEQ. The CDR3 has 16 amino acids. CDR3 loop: CASSQDVRHGDEKLFF. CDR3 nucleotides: TGTGCCAGCAGCCAAGATGTGAGACATGGAGATGAAAAACTGTTTTTT.

This chain's CDR3 is CASSFYPGAYEQYF. The DNA of the CDR3 is TGTGCCAGCAGTTTTTATCCAGGGGCTTACGAGCAGTACTTC. The chain combines TRBV27 with TRBJ2-7; a weak D match, TRBD1 (6 bases). The CDR3 is 14 amino acids. Trimming took off 3 bases at V and 4 bases at J, with 13 bases between the two ends. In germline, CDR1 is MNHEY, CDR2 SMNVEV (reference sequence).

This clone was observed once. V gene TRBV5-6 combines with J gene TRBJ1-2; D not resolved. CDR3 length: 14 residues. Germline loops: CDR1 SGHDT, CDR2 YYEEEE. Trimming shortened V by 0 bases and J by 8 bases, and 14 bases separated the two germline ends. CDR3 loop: CASSLANSEGGYTF. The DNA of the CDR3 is TGTGCCAGCAGCTTGGCCAACTCGGAAGGGGGCTACACCTTC.

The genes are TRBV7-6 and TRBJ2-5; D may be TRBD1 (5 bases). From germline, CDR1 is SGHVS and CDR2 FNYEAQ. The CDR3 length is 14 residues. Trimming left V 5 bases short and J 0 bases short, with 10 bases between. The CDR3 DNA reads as TGTGCCAGCAGCCACCAGGGTTACCAAGAGACCCAGTACTTC. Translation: CASSHQGYQETQYF. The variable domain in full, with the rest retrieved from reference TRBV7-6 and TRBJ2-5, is GAGVSQSPRYKVTKRGQDVALRCDPISGHVSLYWYRQALGQGPEFLTYFNYEAQQDKSGLPNDRFSAERPEGSISTLTIQRTEQRDSAMYRCASSHQGYQETQYFGPGTRLLVL.

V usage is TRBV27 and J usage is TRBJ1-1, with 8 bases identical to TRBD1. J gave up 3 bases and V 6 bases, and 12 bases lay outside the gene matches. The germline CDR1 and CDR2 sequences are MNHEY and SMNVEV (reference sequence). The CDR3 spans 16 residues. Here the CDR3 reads CASSSGGAGSYTEAFF. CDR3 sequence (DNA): TGTGCCAGCAGCTCAGGGGGCGCGGGGTCATACACTGAAGCTTTCTTT.

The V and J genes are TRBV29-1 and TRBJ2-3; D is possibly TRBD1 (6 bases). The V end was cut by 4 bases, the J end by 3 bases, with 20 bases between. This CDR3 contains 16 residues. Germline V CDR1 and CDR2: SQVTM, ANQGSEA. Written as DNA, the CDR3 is TGCAGCGTTGCTCCTACAGGGTTTAGTGAAACAGATACGCAGTATTTT. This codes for CSVAPTGFSETDTQYF.

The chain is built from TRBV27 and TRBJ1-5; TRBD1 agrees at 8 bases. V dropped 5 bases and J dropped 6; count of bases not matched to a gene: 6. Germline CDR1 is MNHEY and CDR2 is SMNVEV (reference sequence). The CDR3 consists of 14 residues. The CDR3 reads CASSPQGGSQPQHF. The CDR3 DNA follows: TGTGCCAGCAGTCCACAGGGGGGAAGTCAGCCCCAGCATTTT.

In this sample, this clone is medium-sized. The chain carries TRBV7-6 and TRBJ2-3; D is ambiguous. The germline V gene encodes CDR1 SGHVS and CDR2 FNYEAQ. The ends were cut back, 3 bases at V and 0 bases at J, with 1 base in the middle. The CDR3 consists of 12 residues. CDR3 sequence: CASSFSTDTQYF. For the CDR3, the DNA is TGTGCCAGCAGCTTTAGCACAGATACGCAGTATTTT.

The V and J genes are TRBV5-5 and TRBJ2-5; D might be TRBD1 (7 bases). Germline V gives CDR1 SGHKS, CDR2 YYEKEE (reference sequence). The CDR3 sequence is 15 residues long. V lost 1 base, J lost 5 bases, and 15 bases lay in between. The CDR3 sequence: CASSLIPGGYETQYF. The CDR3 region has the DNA TGTGCCAGCAGCTTGATCCCAGGGGGGTACGAGACCCAGTACTTC. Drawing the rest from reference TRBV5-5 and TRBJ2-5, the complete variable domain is DAGVTQSPTHLIKTRGQQVTLRCSPISGHKSVSWYQQVLGQGPQFIFQYYEKEERGRGNFPDRFSARQFPNYSSELNVNALLLGDSALYLCASSLIPGGYETQYFGPGTRLLVL.

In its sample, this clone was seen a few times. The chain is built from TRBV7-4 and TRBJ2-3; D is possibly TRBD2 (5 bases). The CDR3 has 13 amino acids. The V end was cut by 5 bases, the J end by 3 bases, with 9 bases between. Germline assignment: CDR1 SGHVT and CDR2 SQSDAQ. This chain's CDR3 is CASSEGGTDTQYF. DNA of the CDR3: TGTGCCAGCAGCGAGGGTGGGACAGATACGCAGTATTTT. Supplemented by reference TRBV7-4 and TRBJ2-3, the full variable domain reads GAGVSQSPRYKVAKRGRDVALRCDSISGHVTLYWYRQTLGQGSEVLTYSQSDAQRDKSGRPSGRFSAERPERSVSTLKIQRTEQGDSAVYLCASSEGGTDTQYFGPGTRLTVL.

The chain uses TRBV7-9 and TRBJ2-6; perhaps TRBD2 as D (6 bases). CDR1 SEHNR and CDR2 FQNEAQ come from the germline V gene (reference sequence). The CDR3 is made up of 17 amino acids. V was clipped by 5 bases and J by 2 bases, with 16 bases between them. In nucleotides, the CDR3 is TGTGCCAGCAGCCTAACGTCCGGGGGAGCTGGGGCCAACGTCCTGACTTTC. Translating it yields CASSLTSGGAGANVLTF. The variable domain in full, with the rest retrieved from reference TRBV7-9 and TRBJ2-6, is DTGVSQNPRHKITKRGQNVTFRCDPISEHNRLYWYRQTLGQGPEFLTYFQNEAQLEKSRLLSDRFSAERPKGSFSTLEIQRTEQGDSAMYLCASSLTSGGAGANVLTFGAGSRLTVL.

CDR3 residues: CAIRPGGDQPQHF. CDR3 DNA sequence: TGTGCCATCAGGCCAGGGGGCGATCAGCCCCAGCATTTT. The chain is built from TRBV10-3 and TRBJ1-5; TRBD1 agrees at 8 bases. V shed 6 bases, J shed 5 bases, and the junction held 3 bases outside the gene matches. The CDR3 is 13 residues long. CDR1 and CDR2 from the germline V gene are ENHRY and SYGVKD.